The 28 T cell receptor beta chains listed next were all sequenced from one sample in a study of blood T cell repertoires in COVID-19. The data were produced by immunoSEQ multiplex PCR, yet TCRdb's version contains in-frame clones alone and is incomplete. In the table there are 170,000 or so clones, roughly nine tenths of which are singletons. Input material: peripheral blood. These receptors were collected from a young man who had recovered from COVID-19.

This clone was seen just once. The chain carries TRBV28 and TRBJ2-5; D uncertain. V shed 4 bases and J shed 1 base, with 13 bases lying between them. Looked up from germline, CDR1 is MDHEN and CDR2 is SYDVKM. The CDR3 totals 15 residues. CDR3 nucleotide sequence: TGTGCCAGCAGTTCCCGGAGAGCGATCCAAGAGACCCAGTACTTC. It yields the protein CASSSRRAIQETQYF.

This chain joins TRBV6-5 and TRBJ1-1; TRBD1 matches 7 bases. Per germline, CDR1 MNHEY and CDR2 SVGAGI. With V trimmed by 6 bases and J by 0 bases, 1 base remained unmatched. The CDR3 totals 13 residues. The CDR3 reads CASSQGVNTEAFF. In DNA form, the CDR3 reads TGTGCCAGCAGCCAGGGGGTGAACACTGAAGCTTTCTTT.

This chain connects TRBV19 to TRBJ2-1; 7 bases agree with TRBD2. The CDR3 covers 11 residues. The germline V gene encodes CDR1 LNHDA and CDR2 SQIVND (reference sequence). The V gene end was trimmed by 7 bases and the J gene end by 10 bases; junction bases not matched to a gene: 4. The CDR3 DNA is TGTGCCAGTACCTTCGGGAGGGAGCAGTTCTTC. Translation: CASTFGREQFF.

This clone was counted a few times. The CDR3 protein is CSARGGRESHGYTF. CDR3 sequence (DNA): TGCAGCGCCCGAGGGGGCAGGGAATCGCACGGCTACACCTTC. The J gene is TRBJ1-2, the V gene TRBV29-1; 7 bases are shared with TRBD1. Germline assignment: CDR1 SQVTM and CDR2 ANQGSEA. The CDR3 runs to 14 residues. V dropped 7 bases and J dropped 8; count of bases not matched to a gene: 16.

The chain is built from TRBV11-2 and TRBJ1-2; TRBD1 matches at 12 bases. The CDR3 contains 15 residues. The V segment lost 3 bases and the J segment 7 bases; nucleotides outside the gene matches: 6. Germline loops: CDR1 SGHAT, CDR2 FQNNGV. For the CDR3, the DNA is TGTGCCAGCAGCTTGGGGGACAGGGGGCAGGCTGGCTACACCTTC. Translating gives CASSLGDRGQAGYTF.

This clone has just one count. The V and J genes are TRBV7-9 and TRBJ2-1; perhaps TRBD2 as D (5 bases). Trimming took 10 bases from V and 2 from J, leaving 18 bases between them. Germline loops: CDR1 SEHNR, CDR2 FQNEAQ (reference sequence). CDR3 length: 15 residues. CDR3 protein: CATLSGAATYNEQFF. DNA of the CDR3: TGTGCCACCCTCTCCGGAGCGGCTACCTACAATGAGCAGTTCTTC.

This clone came up once. The J gene is TRBJ2-3, the V gene TRBV1; TRBD2, the D gene given by the table, was not confirmed from the DNA. TRBV1 is flagged as a pseudogene. The CDR3 spans 18 residues. In DNA form, the CDR3 reads TGCACCAGCAGCCAAGAGCGGGAGCTAGCTTCTTACACAGATACGCAGTATTTT. As protein: CTSSQERELASYTDTQYF.

This chain links TRBV28 with TRBJ1-2, with 8 nucleotides matching TRBD1. The germline V gene has CDR1 MDHEN and CDR2 SYDVKM. The length of the CDR3 is 17 residues. Trimming removed 2 bases from V and 2 bases from J; junction bases left unmatched: 10. CDR3 sequence: CASSLPLGQGGNYGYTF. The DNA for the CDR3 is TGTGCCAGCAGTTTACCCCTAGGACAGGGTGGAAACTATGGCTACACCTTC.

This chain links TRBV6-2 or TRBV6-3 with TRBJ1-6; D possibly corresponds to TRBD1 (5 bases). The V end lost 0 bases, the J end lost 10 bases, and 16 bases lay between the germline ends. CDR1 and CDR2 (germline): MNHEY, SVGEGT. CDR3 length: 16 residues. CDR3 region: CASSYSAGPGYSPLHF. The CDR3 DNA reads as TGTGCCAGCAGTTACTCCGCAGGGCCTGGGTACTCACCCCTCCACTTT.

CDR3 loop: CASSYVTGDRDTQYF. CDR3 nucleotide sequence: TGTGCCAGCAGTTACGTGACAGGAGATCGAGATACGCAGTATTTT. The genes are TRBV6-2 or TRBV6-3 and TRBJ2-3; possible D gene TRBD1, 6 bases. This CDR3 is built from 15 residues. Germline V CDR1 and CDR2: MNHEY, SVGEGT. Trimming shortened V by 2 bases and J by 5 bases, and 14 bases separated the two germline ends.

The chain is built from TRBV5-8 and TRBJ1-3, with D possibly TRBD1 on 5 matching bases. V lost 0 bases and J lost 9, with 19 bases in between. In germline, CDR1 is SGHTS, CDR2 YDEGEE. The CDR3 is 16 amino acids. DNA of the CDR3: TGTGCCAGCAGCTTGGATTGGACGGACTACGGGGGCACCATATATTTT. It translates to CASSLDWTDYGGTIYF. The entire variable domain, with the rest obtained from reference TRBV5-8 and TRBJ1-3, is as follows: EAGVTQSPTHLIKTRGQQATLRCSPISGHTSVYWYQQALGLGLQFLLWYDEGEERNRGNFPPRFSGRQFPNYSSELNVNALELEDSALYLCASSLDWTDYGGTIYFGEGSWLTVV.

The CDR3 loop reads CATSRPGGSYNEQFF. DNA for the CDR3: TGTGCCACCAGCCGACCAGGGGGGTCCTACAATGAGCAGTTCTTC. The chain uses TRBV24-1 and TRBJ2-1; a possible D gene is TRBD1 (7 bases). V lost 7 bases, J lost 1 base, and 13 bases lay in between. Germline CDR1 reads KGHDR; CDR2 reads SFDVKD. The CDR3 covers 15 residues.

CDR3 residues: CSVGAGLAFSYEQYF. The DNA for the CDR3 is TGCAGCGTAGGCGCAGGGCTAGCGTTCTCCTACGAGCAGTACTTC. The chain has TRBV29-1 and TRBJ2-7, with D perhaps matching TRBD2 (6 bases). Germline lookup yields CDR1 SQVTM and CDR2 ANQGSEA. This CDR3 comprises 15 residues. Trimming removed 6 bases from V and 0 bases from J, with 18 bases in between.

The chain joins TRBV28 to TRBJ1-1, with D uncertain. CDR1 is MDHEN and CDR2 is SYDVKM in the germline V gene. V was cut by 6 bases and J by 0 bases, with 17 bases left in between. The CDR3 loop spans 16 amino acids. The CDR3 nucleotides read TGTGCCAGCAGCCAACCCTCCGACACCCTGAACACTGAAGCTTTCTTT. Its translation is CASSQPSDTLNTEAFF.

The rearrangement joins TRBV9 to TRBJ2-3, with TRBD2 matching over 10 bases. V was clipped by 1 base and J by 4 bases; unmatched bases: 6. CDR1 and CDR2 (germline): SGDLS, YYNGEE. CDR3 size: 16 residues. The CDR3 spells CASSVNLAGESDTQYF. In DNA form, the CDR3 reads TGTGCCAGCAGCGTAAATCTAGCGGGAGAATCAGATACGCAGTATTTT. Combining the CDR3 with reference TRBV9 and TRBJ2-3 gives the whole variable domain DSGVTQTPKHLITATGQRVTLRCSPRSGDLSVYWYQQSLDQGLQFLIQYYNGEERAKGNILERFSAQQFPDLHSELNLSSLELGDSALYFCASSVNLAGESDTQYFGPGTRLTVL.

This clone showed up just once. J is TRBJ1-5 and V is TRBV19; D not certain. CDR3 size: 12 residues. The germline V and J ends were trimmed by 10 bases and 4 bases, with 11 bases remaining between them. Per germline, CDR1 LNHDA and CDR2 SQIVND (reference sequence). The CDR3 protein is CATKAGNQPQHF. The CDR3 nucleotides read TGTGCCACGAAAGCGGGGAATCAGCCCCAGCATTTT.

Note on this clone: Compared with germline, one end of the junction differs, possibly owing to a read error. This sample also contains other DNA sequences that code for the same CDR3. The chain combines TRBV5-1 with TRBJ1-2; D ambiguous. This CDR3 is 15 amino acids long. CDR1 and CDR2 from the germline V gene are SGHRS and YFSETQ. In DNA form, the CDR3 reads TGCGCCAGCAGCTTGGGACTAGGTGGCAACTATGGCTACACCTTT. It codes for CASSLGLGGNYGYTF.

This chain links TRBV4-2 with TRBJ2-1, with D hard to call. V lost 4 bases to trimming and J lost 4 bases, with 17 bases between them. The CDR3 consists of 16 residues. Germline V gene data show CDR1 as LGHNA and CDR2 as YNFKEQ. The CDR3 DNA follows: TGTGCCAGCAGCCTCTCCGTGGAATTCAGGTACAATGAGCAGTTCTTC. It is translated as CASSLSVEFRYNEQFF.

This clone was counted a single time. The J gene is TRBJ1-5, the V gene TRBV19, with D possibly TRBD1 on 6 matching bases. Germline V lookup: CDR1 LNHDA, CDR2 SQIVND (reference sequence). Trimming cost V 4 bases and J 7 bases, with 20 bases left between them. This CDR3 has 16 residues. The CDR3: CASSKTLTGSGQPQHF. CDR3 bases: TGTGCCAGTAGTAAAACCTTAACAGGGAGTGGCCAGCCCCAGCATTTT.

The chain links TRBV30 to TRBJ1-3; the D is unclear. In germline, CDR1 is GTSNPN, CDR2 SVGIG (reference sequence). The V end was cut by 3 bases, the J end by 0 bases, with 12 bases between. The CDR3 is 15 amino acids. The CDR3 reads CAWRGGGVSGNTIYF. CDR3 nucleotides: TGTGCCTGGAGGGGAGGTGGTGTCTCTGGAAACACCATATATTTT.

The chain recombines TRBV6-5 with TRBJ1-1; D may be TRBD1 (6 bases). The V end lost 5 bases, the J end lost 7 bases, and 14 bases lay between the germline ends. Germline values: CDR1 MNHEY, CDR2 SVGAGI. The CDR3 length is 13 residues. The CDR3 is CASSQGHRVEAFF. DNA of the CDR3: TGTGCCAGCAGTCAGGGACATCGGGTTGAAGCTTTCTTT.

Notes on this clone: This CDR3 is also generated by other DNA sequences in the sample. This chain connects TRBV7-9 to TRBJ1-4, with 11 bases matching TRBD1. The CDR3 loop spans 14 amino acids. The germline V gene has CDR1 SEHNR and CDR2 FQNEAQ (reference sequence). The trim removed 5 bases at V and 6 bases at J, leaving 2 bases unmatched. The CDR3, as DNA: TGTGCCAGCAGCCGGGACAGGGGGGATGAAAAACTGTTTTTT. Protein product: CASSRDRGDEKLFF. The full variable domain, with the rest looked up from reference TRBV7-9 and TRBJ1-4, is DTGVSQNPRHKITKRGQNVTFRCDPISEHNRLYWYRQTLGQGPEFLTYFQNEAQLEKSRLLSDRFSAERPKGSFSTLEIQRTEQGDSAMYLCASSRDRGDEKLFFGSGTQLSVL.

This clone turned up a few times. The chain carries TRBV6-6 and TRBJ2-1; the D gene is possibly TRBD1 (5 bases). This CDR3 has 14 amino acids. The germline gives CDR1 MNHNY, CDR2 SVGAGI (reference sequence). V dropped 2 bases and J dropped 7 bases, with 12 bases sitting between them. As DNA, the CDR3 is TGTGCCAGCAGTTACAACCTCAGGGATAATGAGCAGTTCTTC. Residues: CASSYNLRDNEQFF.

This chain uses TRBV28 with TRBJ2-7; 8 bases are a match to TRBD1. CDR1 is MDHEN, CDR2 SYDVKM, per germline. V lost 6 bases and J lost 7; bases outside the gene matches: 8. This CDR3 has 13 residues. The DNA for the CDR3 is TGTGCCAGCAGCCAGGACAGGGTGAGAGAGCAGTACTTC. This sequence encodes CASSQDRVREQYF.

The J gene is TRBJ1-2, the V gene TRBV5-4; 8 bases are shared with TRBD1. Germline values: CDR1 SGHNT, CDR2 YYREEE (reference sequence). The CDR3 contains 13 residues. Trimming removed 6 bases from V and 8 bases from J; junction bases left unmatched: 9. In nucleotides, the CDR3 is TGTGCCAGCAAAGGACAGGGACCCGTGGGCTACACCTTC. Its translation: CASKGQGPVGYTF.

The chain combines TRBV5-4 with TRBJ2-1; D is possibly TRBD1 (5 bases). Trimming stripped 4 bases from V and 4 bases from J, with 15 bases between. Germline V CDR1 and CDR2: SGHNT, YYREEE (reference sequence). CDR3 size: 15 residues. Here the CDR3 reads CASSSPTTGYNEQFF. The CDR3 coding sequence is TGTGCCAGCAGCAGCCCAACCACAGGTTACAATGAGCAGTTCTTC.

The rearrangement joins TRBV19 to TRBJ2-3; D unresolved. The ends were cut back, 8 bases at V and 2 bases at J, with 11 bases in the middle. The CDR3 is 13 amino acids. In germline, CDR1 is LNHDA, CDR2 SQIVND (reference sequence). CDR3 nucleotides: TGTGCCAGTCGCCCCCAACTCACAGATACGCAGTATTTT. It is translated as CASRPQLTDTQYF.

The chain links TRBV5-3 to TRBJ2-4, with D hard to call. TRBV5-3 qualifies as an ORF whose function is uncertain. There are 15 residues in the CDR3. Trimming left V 4 bases short and J 0 bases short, with 11 bases between. The CDR3 loop is CARSPLPLAKNIQYF. For the CDR3, the DNA is TGTGCCAGAAGCCCCCTCCCCCTAGCCAAAAACATTCAGTACTTC.